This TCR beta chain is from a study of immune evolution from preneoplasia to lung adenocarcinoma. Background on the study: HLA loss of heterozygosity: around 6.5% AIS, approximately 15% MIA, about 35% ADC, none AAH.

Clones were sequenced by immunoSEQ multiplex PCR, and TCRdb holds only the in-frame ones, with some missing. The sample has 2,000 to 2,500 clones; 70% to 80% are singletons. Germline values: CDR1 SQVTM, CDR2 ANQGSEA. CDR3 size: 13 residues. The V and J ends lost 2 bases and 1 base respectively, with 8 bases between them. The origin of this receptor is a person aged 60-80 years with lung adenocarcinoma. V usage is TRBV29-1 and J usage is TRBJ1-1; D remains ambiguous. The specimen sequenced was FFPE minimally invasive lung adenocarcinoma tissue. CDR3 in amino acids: CSVERGPNTEAFF. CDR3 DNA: TGCAGCGTTGAAAGAGGGCCGAACACTGAAGCTTTCTTT.